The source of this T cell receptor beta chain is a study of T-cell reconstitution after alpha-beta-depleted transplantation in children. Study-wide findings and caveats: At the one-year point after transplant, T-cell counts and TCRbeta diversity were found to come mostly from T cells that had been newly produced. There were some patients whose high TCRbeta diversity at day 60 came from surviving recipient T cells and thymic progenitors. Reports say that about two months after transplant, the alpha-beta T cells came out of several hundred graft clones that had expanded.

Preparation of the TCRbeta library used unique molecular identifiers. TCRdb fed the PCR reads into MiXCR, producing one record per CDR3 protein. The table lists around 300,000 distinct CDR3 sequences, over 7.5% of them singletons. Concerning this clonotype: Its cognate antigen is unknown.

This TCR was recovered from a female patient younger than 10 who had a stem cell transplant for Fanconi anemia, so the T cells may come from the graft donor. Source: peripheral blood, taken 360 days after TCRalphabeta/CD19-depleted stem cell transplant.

The CDR3, as DNA: TGTGCCACCAGCAGCCCTAGGTCTGGGGAGGAGACCCAGTACTTC. This gives the protein CATSSPRSGEETQYF. The rearrangement links TRBV15 to TRBJ2-5, with D possibly TRBD2 on 5 matching bases. The CDR3 sequence is 15 residues long. CDR1 LNHNV and CDR2 YYDKDF come from the germline V gene (reference sequence). With 3 bases removed from V and 5 bases from J, the gap between germline ends came to 16 bases. The complete variable domain, with remaining parts taken from reference TRBV15 and TRBJ2-5, reads DAMVIQNPRYQVTQFGKPVTLSCSQTLNHNVMYWYQQKSSQAPKLLFHYYDKDFNNEADTPDNFQSRRPNTSFCFLDIRSPGLGDTAMYLCATSSPRSGEETQYFGPGTRLLVL.